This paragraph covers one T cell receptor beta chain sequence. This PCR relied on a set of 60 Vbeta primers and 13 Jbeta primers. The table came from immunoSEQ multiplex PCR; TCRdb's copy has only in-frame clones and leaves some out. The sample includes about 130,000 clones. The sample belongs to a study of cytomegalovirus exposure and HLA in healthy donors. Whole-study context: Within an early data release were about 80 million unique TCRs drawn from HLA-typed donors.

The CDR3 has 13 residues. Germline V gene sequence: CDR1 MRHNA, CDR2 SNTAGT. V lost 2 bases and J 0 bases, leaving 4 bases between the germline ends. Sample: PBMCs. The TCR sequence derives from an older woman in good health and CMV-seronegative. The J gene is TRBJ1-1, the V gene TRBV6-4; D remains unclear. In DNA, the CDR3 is TGTGCCAGCAGTGACCAGATGAACACTGAAGCTTTCTTT. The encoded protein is CASSDQMNTEAFF.